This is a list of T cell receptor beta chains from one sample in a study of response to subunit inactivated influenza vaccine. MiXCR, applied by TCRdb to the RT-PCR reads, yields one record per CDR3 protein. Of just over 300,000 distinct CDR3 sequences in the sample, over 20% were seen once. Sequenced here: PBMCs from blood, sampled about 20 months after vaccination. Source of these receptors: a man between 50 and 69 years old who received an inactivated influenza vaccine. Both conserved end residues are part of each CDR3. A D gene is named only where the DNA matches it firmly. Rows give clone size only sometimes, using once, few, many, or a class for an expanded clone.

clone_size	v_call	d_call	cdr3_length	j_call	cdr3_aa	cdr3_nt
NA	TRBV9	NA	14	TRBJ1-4	CASSVGRRNEKLFF	TGTGCCAGCAGCGTAGGCAGGCGTAATGAAAAACTGTTTTTT
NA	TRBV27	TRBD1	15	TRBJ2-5	CASSAWDSPRETQYF	TGTGCCAGCAGTGCCTGGGACAGCCCACGGGAGACCCAGTACTTC
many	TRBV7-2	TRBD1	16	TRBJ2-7	CASSSRKGQGTYEQYF	TGTGCCAGCAGCTCCCGTAAAGGACAGGGGACCTACGAGCAGTACTTC
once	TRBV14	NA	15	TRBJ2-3	CASSQPGPRTDTQYF	TGTGCCAGCAGCCAACCAGGACCCCGCACAGATACGCAGTATTTT
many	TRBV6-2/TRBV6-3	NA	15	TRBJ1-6	CASSYESSYNSPLHF	TGTGCCAGCAGTTACGAGAGCTCCTATAATTCACCCCTCCACTTT
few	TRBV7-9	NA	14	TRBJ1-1	CASSNRPFILEAFF	TGTGCCAGCAGCAATAGGCCTTTCATCCTGGAAGCTTTCTTT
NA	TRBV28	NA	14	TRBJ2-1	CASSFRARKNEQFF	TGTGCCAGCAGTTTCCGGGCCAGGAAAAATGAGCAGTTCTTC
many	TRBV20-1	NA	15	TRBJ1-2	CSARDSRLGREGYTF	TGCAGTGCTAGAGATTCCAGGTTGGGGAGAGAGGGCTACACCTTC
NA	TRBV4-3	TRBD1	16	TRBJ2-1	CASSQDRGTGAGKQFF	TGCGCCAGCAGCCAAGATCGAGGGACAGGGGCGGGTAAGCAGTTCTTC
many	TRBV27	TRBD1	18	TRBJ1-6	CASRMNGAPGQSSSPLHF	TGTGCCAGCAGGATGAATGGGGCCCCGGGACAGAGCAGTTCACCCCTCCACTTT
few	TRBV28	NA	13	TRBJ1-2	CASSPALWGGYTF	TGTGCCAGCAGCCCTGCCTTATGGGGGGGCTACACCTTC
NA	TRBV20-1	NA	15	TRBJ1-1	CSARVDSRMNTEAFF	TGCAGTGCTAGAGTCGACAGCCGGATGAACACTGAAGCTTTCTTT
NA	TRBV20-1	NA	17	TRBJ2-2	CSARDLGRGPRDGELFF	TGCAGTGCTAGAGATTTGGGCAGGGGCCCACGGGACGGGGAGCTGTTTTTT
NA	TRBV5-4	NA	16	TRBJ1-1	CASSLFQGGGYTEAFF	TGTGCCAGCAGCTTGTTCCAGGGAGGAGGATACACTGAAGCTTTCTTT
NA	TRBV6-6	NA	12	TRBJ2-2	CASRVYTGELFF	TGTGCCAGCAGGGTTTACACCGGGGAGCTGTTTTTT
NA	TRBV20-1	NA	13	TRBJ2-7	CSARSSNRGEQYF	TGCAGTGCTAGGAGCTCCAATCGCGGCGAGCAGTACTTC
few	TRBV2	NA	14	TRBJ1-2	CASSEWDGNYGYTF	TGTGCCAGCAGTGAATGGGACGGCAACTATGGCTACACCTTC